This T cell receptor beta chain appears in the sequencing data of a study of regulatory T cells in long-lasting Graves disease. Documented time point: persistent/refractory GD, antithyroid drugs over 5 years with positive TRAb. The TCR library was prepared using RNA isolated from PBMCs. The CDR3 has 15 residues. CDR1 is SGHRS, CDR2 YFSETQ, per germline. Trimming took 1 base from V and 4 from J, leaving 14 bases between them. The TCR beta library used iRepertoire HTBI primers with Arm-PCR amplification of CDR3. TCRdb processed the multiplex PCR reads anew with MiXCR; each CDR3 protein has one entry. The table includes a few hundred thousand distinct CDR3 sequences, around a quarter detected once.

Sequenced material: peripheral blood mononuclear cells (PBMCs), taken when the disease was refractory, from a patient treated with antithyroid drugs. This chain links TRBV5-1 with TRBJ1-2; D might be TRBD1 (5 bases). The clonotype comes from a female donor with Graves disease. Here the CDR3 reads CASSLLMDGTYGYTF. The CDR3 DNA reads TGCGCCAGCAGCTTGTTGATGGATGGGACCTATGGCTACACCTTC.